This is a list of T cell receptor beta chains from one sample in a study of blood T cell repertoires in COVID-19. The protocol was immunoSEQ multiplex PCR, while the TCRdb copy is restricted to in-frame clones and leaves out a portion. Altogether fewer than 250,000 clones are present, roughly 92% being singletons, with the ten largest covering 0.82%. The sequenced sample was peripheral blood. The receptors stem from a man aged 55 to 70 with COVID-19, enrolled during active disease. The CDR3 runs from the conserved cysteine through the conserved F or W. The D gene is left open where the match is weak. For some rows the clone size is stated as once, few or many, or as a class when expanded; others skip it.

clone size	V gene	J gene	CDR3 length	D gene	CDR3 protein	CDR3 DNA
NA	TRBV30	TRBJ2-7	12	TRBD2	CAWRRPGGEQYF	TGTGCCTGGAGGCGGCCGGGGGGCGAGCAGTACTTC
NA	TRBV5-1	TRBJ2-7	14	NA	CASSYLTSSYEQYF	TGCGCCAGCAGCTATTTGACAAGCTCCTACGAGCAGTACTTC
NA	TRBV30	TRBJ1-4	14	NA	CAWSAPGVNEKLFF	TGTGCCTGGAGTGCCCCAGGGGTTAATGAAAAACTGTTTTTT
once	TRBV28	TRBJ2-3	16	NA	CASSLWASAERDTQYF	TGTGCCAGCAGTTTATGGGCTAGCGCCGAACGGGATACGCAGTATTTT
NA	TRBV2	TRBJ1-1	15	NA	CASSEELGGYTEAFF	TGTGCCAGCAGTGAAGAACTCGGGGGTTACACTGAAGCTTTCTTT
few	TRBV5-1	TRBJ2-7	13	NA	CASSPDMIYEQYF	TGCGCCAGCAGCCCGGACATGATCTACGAGCAGTACTTC
NA	TRBV18	TRBJ1-4	14	TRBD1	CASSATGGFEKLFF	TGTGCCAGCTCGGCGACAGGGGGGTTTGAAAAACTGTTTTTT
NA	TRBV2	TRBJ2-1	15	NA	CASSDQGSSYNEQFF	TGTGCCAGCAGTGATCAGGGGAGCTCCTACAATGAGCAGTTCTTC
NA	TRBV3-1/TRBV3-2	TRBJ2-7	14	TRBD2	CASSQTSGGDEQYF	TGTGCCAGCAGCCAGACTAGCGGGGGGGACGAGCAGTACTTC
NA	TRBV3-1/TRBV3-2	TRBJ2-7	13	NA	CASSKLPSYEQYF	TGTGCCAGCAGCAAACTGCCCTCCTACGAGCAGTACTTC
NA	TRBV21-1	TRBJ2-1	17	NA	CASSKGKRGEVLNEQFF	TGTGCCAGCAGCAAAGGGAAGCGGGGGGAGGTTCTAAATGAGCAGTTCTTC
once	TRBV6-5	TRBJ2-3	15	NA	CASSSLGGSTDTQYF	TGTGCCAGCAGCTCTCTAGGGGGATCCACAGATACGCAGTATTTT
NA	TRBV30	TRBJ1-5	13	NA	CAWSATLRESQHF	TGTGCCTGGAGTGCCACGCTCAGGGAATCCCAGCATTTT
NA	TRBV30	TRBJ1-5	14	NA	CAWSRGSNNQPQHF	TGTGCCTGGAGTCGGGGGTCCAATAATCAGCCCCAGCATTTT
NA	TRBV5-6	TRBJ1-2	10	NA	CASSTLGYTF	TGTGCCAGCAGTACTCTCGGCTACACCTTC
NA	TRBV18	TRBJ2-7	13	NA	CASSPTSTYEQYF	TGTGCCAGCTCACCAACCAGTACCTACGAGCAGTACTTC
NA	TRBV5-6	TRBJ1-6	16	TRBD1	CASLPGPGQGTSPLHF	TGTGCCAGCCTCCCTGGACCGGGACAGGGGACTTCACCCCTCCACTTT
NA	TRBV19	TRBJ1-5	15	NA	CASSIIGGNNQPQHF	TGTGCCAGTAGTATCATTGGGGGGAACAATCAGCCCCAGCATTTT
NA	TRBV6-1	TRBJ2-1	17	TRBD2	CASSQAGAGGIYNEQFF	TGTGCCAGCAGTCAAGCGGGAGCGGGGGGGATCTACAATGAGCAGTTCTTC
many	TRBV13	TRBJ1-3	15	NA	CASSARRLSGNTIYF	TGTGCCAGCAGTGCAAGACGACTCTCGGGAAACACCATATATTTT
NA	TRBV28	TRBJ1-2	15	NA	CATVGGAPLNYGYTF	TGTGCCACCGTGGGCGGGGCCCCCCTAAACTATGGCTACACCTTC
NA	TRBV28	TRBJ2-6	15	NA	CASKTLVSGANVLTF	TGTGCCAGCAAAACCTTAGTAAGTGGGGCCAACGTCCTGACTTTC
NA	TRBV7-9	TRBJ2-1	12	NA	CASSLGGGEQFF	TGTGCCAGCAGCTTAGGGGGCGGAGAGCAGTTCTTC
NA	TRBV25-1	TRBJ2-5	13	TRBD1	CASTVPGQGDMHF	TGTGCCAGCACCGTCCCGGGACAGGGTGATATGCACTTC
NA	TRBV6-7	TRBJ2-4	20	NA	CASRVKFRDNLGSHKNIQYF	TGTGCCAGCAGAGTAAAATTCCGGGACAATTTGGGCAGCCACAAAAACATTCAGTACTTC
NA	TRBV28	TRBJ1-3	15	NA	CASSSLGGSGNTIYF	TGTGCCAGCAGTTCCTTGGGGGGCTCTGGAAACACCATATATTTT
NA	TRBV7-2	TRBJ2-1	16	TRBD2	CASTLQGTSGYNEQFF	TGTGCCAGCACCCTCCAGGGGACTAGCGGGTACAATGAGCAGTTCTTC
NA	TRBV19	TRBJ1-1	15	NA	CASSIVRQRGTEAFF	TGTGCCAGTAGTATTGTCAGGCAAAGAGGGACTGAAGCTTTCTTT
NA	TRBV7-8	TRBJ2-7	16	TRBD2	CASSLWGGDPIYEQYF	TGTGCCAGCAGCTTATGGGGGGGGGACCCAATCTACGAGCAGTACTTC
NA	TRBV7-9	TRBJ2-2	12	TRBD1	CASSVGQGELFF	TGTGCCAGCAGCGTGGGACAGGGGGAGCTGTTTTTT
NA	TRBV5-1	TRBJ2-7	13	TRBD1	CASSWDRGSEQYF	TGCGCCAGCAGCTGGGACAGAGGATCCGAGCAGTACTTC
NA	TRBV6-5	TRBJ1-2	15	TRBD1	CASSYRQGAYDGYTF	TGTGCCAGCAGTTACAGACAGGGGGCGTATGATGGCTACACCTTC
NA	TRBV5-1	TRBJ1-5	15	NA	CASSLTGFGNQPQHF	TGCGCCAGCAGCTTGACGGGTTTTGGCAATCAGCCCCAGCATTTT
NA	TRBV6-6	TRBJ2-6	18	NA	CASSPAIGISPGANVLTF	TGTGCCAGCAGTCCTGCTATCGGGATCAGCCCTGGGGCCAACGTCCTGACTTTC
NA	TRBV2	TRBJ1-4	14	TRBD1	CASKDGRGSEKLFF	TGTGCCAGCAAGGATGGCAGGGGGAGTGAAAAACTGTTTTTT